Sequencing of this T cell receptor beta chain was carried out in a study of response to subunit inactivated influenza vaccine. A remark on this clonotype: Its matching antigen is unknown.

Findings and caveats of the study: Authors suggested each seasonal flu vaccination may recruit only limited numbers of new T cells.

TCRdb re-analysed the RT-PCR reads in MiXCR, keeping a single row per CDR3 protein. The sample has a few hundred thousand distinct CDR3 sequences; around 15% are singletons. Per germline, CDR1 SGHRS and CDR2 YFSETQ. The CDR3 consists of 15 residues. The trim removed 4 bases at V and 6 bases at J, leaving 10 bases unmatched. The chain joins TRBV5-1 to TRBJ2-3; TRBD2 agrees at 8 bases. The specimen comprised PBMCs from blood, sampled less than 13 days after vaccination. This sequence was found in a man aged 45-65 years who received an inactivated influenza vaccine. In DNA, the CDR3 is TGCGCCAGCAGCCTAGGGACTAGGCCCCGCGATACGCAGTATTTT. Translating gives CASSLGTRPRDTQYF.